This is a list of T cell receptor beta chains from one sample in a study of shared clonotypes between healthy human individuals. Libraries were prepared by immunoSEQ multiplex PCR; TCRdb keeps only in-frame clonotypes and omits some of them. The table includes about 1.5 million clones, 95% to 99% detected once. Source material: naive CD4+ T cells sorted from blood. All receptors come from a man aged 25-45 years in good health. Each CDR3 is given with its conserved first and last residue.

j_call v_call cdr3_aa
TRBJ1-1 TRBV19 CASSIRWNTEAFF
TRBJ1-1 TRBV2 CASLQVLNTEAFF
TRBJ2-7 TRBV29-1 CSVGLAGRAYEQYF
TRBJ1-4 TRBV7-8 CASSSGRGGRNEKLFF
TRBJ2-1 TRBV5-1 CASSLGRQNNEQFF
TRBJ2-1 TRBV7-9 CASSLAQGIPQQFF
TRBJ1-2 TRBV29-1 CSVENGGQGFGYTF
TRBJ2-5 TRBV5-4 CASSKRGEAQYF
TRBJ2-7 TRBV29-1 CSVVAGGSSYEQYF
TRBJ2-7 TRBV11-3 CASSLEGAYEQYF
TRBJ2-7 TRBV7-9 CASSLFAGGDYEQYF
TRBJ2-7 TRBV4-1 CASSQEGFVYEQYF
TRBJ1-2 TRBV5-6 CASSLVGTGDLGYTF
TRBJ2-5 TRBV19 CASSIVQGAIQETQYF
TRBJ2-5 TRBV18 CASSPLGVRGRETQYF
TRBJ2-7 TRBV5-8 CASSPTGTGIHEQYF
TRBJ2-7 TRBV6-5 CASSYSIQTTYEQYF
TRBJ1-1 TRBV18 CASQSGTGALLMAFF
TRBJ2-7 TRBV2 CASRETYLHYEQYF
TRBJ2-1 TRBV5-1 CASSPQLAERYNEQFF
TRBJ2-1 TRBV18 CASSPLGASPHEQFF
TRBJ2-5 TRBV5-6 CASSLAGRLLYQETQYF
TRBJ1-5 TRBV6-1 CASRSTSNQPQHF
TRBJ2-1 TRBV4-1 CASSQGPLSLNEQFF
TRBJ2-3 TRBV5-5 CASSAWPQGRRDTQYF
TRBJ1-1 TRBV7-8 CASSARGGNTEAFF
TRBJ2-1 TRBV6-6 CASSYVEEQFF
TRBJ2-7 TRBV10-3 CAISDGYEQYF
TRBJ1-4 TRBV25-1 CASSQGLSTNEKLFF
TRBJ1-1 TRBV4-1 CASSQEGYGQAFF
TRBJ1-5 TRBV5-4 CASSRRDRGEQPQHF
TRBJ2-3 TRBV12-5 CASGAGQHTDTQYF
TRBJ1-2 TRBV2 CARGTAYGYTF
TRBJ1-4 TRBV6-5 CASSYSSTNEKLFF
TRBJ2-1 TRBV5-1 CASSLSTSGDEQFF
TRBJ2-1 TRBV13 CASSSQGVLAGGTYNEQFF
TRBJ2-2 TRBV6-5 CASRPRQNTGELFF
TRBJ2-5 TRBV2 CASSERLAGLGETQYF
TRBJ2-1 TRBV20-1 CSARLGQQFF
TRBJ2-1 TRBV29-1 CSTRSGAGGLYEQFF
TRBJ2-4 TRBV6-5 CASKGRADDIQYF
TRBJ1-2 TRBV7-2 CASSLRDSLRYTF
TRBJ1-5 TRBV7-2 CASSVTGTVNQPQHF
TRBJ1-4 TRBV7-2 CASSSPGNRHEKLFF
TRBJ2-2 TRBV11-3 CASSSQTGTGTTGELFF
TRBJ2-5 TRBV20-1 CSAGGKETQYF
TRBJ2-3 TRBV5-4 CASSLTSGKTDTQYF